This entry features one TCR beta chain sequence. Its matching antigen is unknown. These data belong to a study of blood T cells in healthy people across ages. Overall study context: Per two T cells, template switching captured roughly one barcoded beta molecule.

V trimming: 3 bases; J trimming: 9 bases; junction bases outside the gene matches: 12. This CDR3 is built from 15 residues. Germline assignment: CDR1 GTSNPN and CDR2 SVGIG (reference sequence). Sample-barcoded 5' priming and a J-beta primer mix drove a second PCR of 7 to 11 cycles. TCRdb used MiXCR to reprocess the 5' RACE reads, holding one entry per CDR3 protein. This sample has around 900,000 distinct CDR3 sequences, with about 51% found just once. Study-level results: Both naive CD4+ cell counts and diversity were greater in long-lived donors than in aged donors. Naive and antigen-experienced cells could not be conclusively compared, given unsorted PBMCs.

Sequencing input: blood. The receptor was derived from a woman in her fifties or sixties in good health. The V gene is TRBV30, the J gene TRBJ2-1; TRBD1 agrees at 9 bases. CDR3 sequence (DNA): TGTGCCTGGAGGGGGGGAACAGGGGGCTTTGGTGAGCAGTTCTTC. Protein product: CAWRGGTGGFGEQFF.